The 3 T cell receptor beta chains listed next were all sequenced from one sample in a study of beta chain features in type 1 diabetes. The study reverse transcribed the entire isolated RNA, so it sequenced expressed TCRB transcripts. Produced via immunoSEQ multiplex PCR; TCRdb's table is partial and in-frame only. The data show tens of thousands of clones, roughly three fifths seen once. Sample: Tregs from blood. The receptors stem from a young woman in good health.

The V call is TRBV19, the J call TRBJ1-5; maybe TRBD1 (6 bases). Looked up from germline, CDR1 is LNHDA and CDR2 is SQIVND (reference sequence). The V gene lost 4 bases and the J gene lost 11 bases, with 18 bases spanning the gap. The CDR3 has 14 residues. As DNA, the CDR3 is TGTGCCAGTAGTAAATTGGGGGCAAGTGAGGCCCAGCATTTT. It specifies CASSKLGASEAQHF.

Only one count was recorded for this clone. CDR3 region: CASSRQGSTEAFF. The CDR3 nucleotides read TGTGCCAGCAGCCGACAGGGGAGCACTGAAGCTTTCTTT. The chain has TRBV27 and TRBJ1-1, with 8 bases aligning to TRBD1. From germline, CDR1 is MNHEY and CDR2 SMNVEV (reference sequence). Trimming removed 6 bases from V and 4 bases from J; junction bases left unmatched: 4. The CDR3 spans 13 residues.

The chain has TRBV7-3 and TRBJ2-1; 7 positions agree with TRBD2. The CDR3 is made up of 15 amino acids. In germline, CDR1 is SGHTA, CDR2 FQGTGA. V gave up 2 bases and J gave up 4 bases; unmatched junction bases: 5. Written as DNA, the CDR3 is TGTGCCAGCAGCTTATACCCTAGCGGTTACAATGAGCAGTTCTTC. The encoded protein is CASSLYPSGYNEQFF.